Shown below are 7 T cell receptor beta chains from a single sample sequenced in a study of blood T cell repertoires in COVID-19. Assay: immunoSEQ multiplex PCR; the TCRdb copy retains only in-frame clones and omits some. Of more than 250,000 clones listed, roughly 88% are singletons. The sequenced sample was peripheral blood. The source of these receptors is a woman aged 30 to 39 with COVID-19, enrolled during active disease.

This clone was observed a few times. V usage is TRBV28 and J usage is TRBJ1-5; tentatively, D is TRBD1 (6 bases). CDR1 and CDR2 (germline): MDHEN, SYDVKM. Trimming stripped 5 bases from V and 6 bases from J, with 14 bases between. The CDR3 extends over 14 amino acids. DNA for the CDR3: TGTGCCAGCAGTCCAATCTCCAGGGGTCAGCCCCAGCATTTT. The encoded protein is CASSPISRGQPQHF.

The gene calls are TRBV7-9 and TRBJ2-4; 9 positions agree with TRBD1. Germline CDR1 reads SEHNR; CDR2 reads FQNEAQ (reference sequence). Trimming cost V 5 bases and J 7 bases; bases outside gene matches: 15. This CDR3 contains 17 residues. For the CDR3, the DNA is TGTGCCAGCAGCCCCGGGGACAGGGTGGGGTTGGGTAACATTCAGTACTTC. It specifies CASSPGDRVGLGNIQYF.

This rearrangement joins TRBV7-8 to TRBJ1-3, with TRBD1 matching over 9 bases. This CDR3 region has 17 residues. J gave up 3 bases and V 1 base, and 7 bases lay outside the gene matches. CDR1 is SGHVS and CDR2 is FQNEAQ in the germline V gene. The DNA for the CDR3 is TGTGCCAGCAGCTTAGTGGGGACAGGGTATCTTGGAAACACCATATATTTT. Its protein is CASSLVGTGYLGNTIYF.

CDR3 region: CASSSTGNSPLHF. CDR3 nucleotide sequence: TGTGCCAGCAGCTCGACAGGGAATTCACCCCTCCACTTT. This chain links TRBV5-6 with TRBJ1-6, with 7 bases fitting TRBD1. Germline trimming cut 3 bases from V and 7 bases from J; bases unmatched to any gene: 1. The CDR3 runs 13 residues. CDR1 and CDR2 (germline): SGHDT, YYEEEE.

This clone was seen only once. The V gene is TRBV5-1, the J gene TRBJ2-5; 10 nucleotides match TRBD2. CDR1 SGHRS and CDR2 YFSETQ come from the germline V gene. V dropped 5 bases and J dropped 5; count of bases not matched to a gene: 12. The CDR3 contains 16 residues. This chain's CDR3 is CASSVKAGGRRETQYF. The CDR3 nucleotides read TGCGCCAGCAGTGTTAAAGCGGGGGGGCGAAGGGAGACCCAGTACTTC.

V is TRBV11-2 and J is TRBJ1-2; 8 nucleotides line up with TRBD1. There are 15 residues in the CDR3. J lost 8 bases, V lost 4 bases, and 12 bases had no gene match. Germline assignment: CDR1 SGHAT and CDR2 FQNNGV. The CDR3 region has the DNA TGTGCCAGCAGCTCCCGGGACAGGTTAGGGGAGGGCTACACCTTC. It codes for CASSSRDRLGEGYTF.

The chain has TRBV3-1 (or the pseudogene TRBV3-2) and TRBJ1-1; D perhaps matches TRBD1 (5 bases). The CDR3 length is 15 residues. Germline lookup yields CDR1 LGHDT and CDR2 YNNKEL (reference sequence). V was clipped by 1 base and J by 4 bases, with 13 bases between them. The CDR3, as DNA: TGTGCCAGCAGCCAAGGTGGGCAGGGATCCACTGAAGCTTTCTTT. This gives the protein CASSQGGQGSTEAFF.